This entry lists 8 T cell receptor beta chains sequenced from one sample in a study of T-cell reconstitution after alpha-beta-depleted transplantation in children. Unique molecular identifiers were incorporated during preparation of the TCRbeta library. Each CDR3 protein gets one entry after TCRdb re-called the PCR reads with MiXCR. The data show 150,000 to 200,000 distinct CDR3 sequences, less than 8% seen once. Specimen: PBMCs from the stem cell graft donor, collected from the stem cell graft. The receptors stem from a human donor who donated a stem cell graft to a child with Wiskott-Aldrich syndrome.

This clonotype occurred many times. V and J are TRBV7-2 and TRBJ2-7, with D unclear. The CDR3 length is 12 residues. In germline, CDR1 is SGHTA, CDR2 FQGNSA. The V end lost 1 base, the J end lost 2 bases, and 3 bases lay between the germline ends. The CDR3 sequence: CASSLDTYEQYF. CDR3 in DNA: TGTGCCAGCAGCTTAGATACCTACGAGCAGTACTTC.

This clonotype was recorded many times. V gene TRBV24-1 combines with J gene TRBJ2-3; tentatively, D is TRBD1 (6 bases). CDR1 is KGHDR, CDR2 SFDVKD, per germline. This CDR3 region has 16 residues. V lost 3 bases to trimming and J lost 2 bases, with 14 bases between them. This CDR3 is CATSDEQGLLTDTQYF. The CDR3 DNA follows: TGTGCCACCAGTGATGAACAGGGCCTGCTCACAGATACGCAGTATTTT.

In this sample, this clonotype turned up many times. J is TRBJ1-1 and V is TRBV10-3; 7 positions match TRBD1. CDR3 length: 13 residues. Germline-derived CDR1 and CDR2 are ENHRY and SYGVKD. V lost 6 bases to trimming and J lost 1 base; unmatched junction nucleotides: 2. CDR3 loop: CAISRQGNTEAFF. The DNA of the CDR3 is TGTGCCATCAGCAGACAGGGGAACACTGAAGCTTTCTTT.

The sample holds a few counts of this clonotype. The rearrangement uses TRBV5-1 and TRBJ2-7; the D is unclear. The CDR3 runs 14 residues. Germline V gene data show CDR1 as SGHRS and CDR2 as YFSETQ. V gave up 0 bases and J gave up 2 bases, with 9 bases separating them. CDR3 amino acids: CASSLDVQTYEQYF. CDR3 in DNA: TGCGCCAGCAGCTTGGACGTACAGACCTACGAGCAGTACTTC. The full variable domain, with the rest looked up from reference TRBV5-1 and TRBJ2-7, is KAGVTQTPRYLIKTRGQQVTLSCSPISGHRSVSWYQQTPGQGLQFLFEYFSETQRNKGNFPGRFSGRQFSNSRSEMNVSTLELGDSALYLCASSLDVQTYEQYFGPGTRLTVT.

This clonotype was seen a handful of times. In DNA, the CDR3 is TGTGCCAGCAGCTGGGACAGGGGTCATTCACCCCTCCACTTT. This codes for CASSWDRGHSPLHF. V usage is TRBV5-6 and J usage is TRBJ1-6, with 10 positions matching TRBD1. With 3 bases clipped from V and 8 bases from J, the junction kept 2 bases outside the gene matches. The V gene's germline CDR1 is SGHDT and CDR2 YYEEEE. The CDR3 contains 14 residues.

This clonotype was counted ten times or more. V usage is TRBV25-1 and J usage is TRBJ1-4, with 9 bases fitting TRBD1. With V trimmed by 7 bases and J by 3 bases, 3 bases remained unmatched. The length of the CDR3 is 14 residues. Germline V gene sequence: CDR1 MGHDK, CDR2 SYGVNS. As DNA, the CDR3 is TGTGCCAGCATAGGACAGGGGTCTAATGAAAAACTGTTTTTT. Amino acids: CASIGQGSNEKLFF.

This clonotype showed up many times. The V gene is TRBV4-3, the J gene TRBJ2-7, with a weak D call TRBD2 (6 bases). The length of the CDR3 is 13 residues. The V end lost 0 bases, the J end lost 5 bases, and 8 bases lay between the germline ends. CDR1 is LGHNA, CDR2 YSLEER, per germline. CDR3: CASSQDSGDEQYF. CDR3 in DNA: TGCGCCAGCAGCCAAGATTCGGGAGACGAGCAGTACTTC.

This clonotype was recorded many times. The V gene is TRBV7-9, the J gene TRBJ2-4, with D unclear. The CDR3 consists of 13 residues. CDR1 SEHNR and CDR2 FQNEAQ come from the germline V gene (reference sequence). V dropped 5 bases and J dropped 0 bases, with 5 bases sitting between them. The CDR3 DNA follows: TGTGCCAGCAGCCTCCCAGCCAAAAACATTCAGTACTTC. Its protein is CASSLPAKNIQYF. The full variable domain, completed using reference TRBV7-9 and TRBJ2-4, is DTGVSQNPRHKITKRGQNVTFRCDPISEHNRLYWYRQTLGQGPEFLTYFQNEAQLEKSRLLSDRFSAERPKGSFSTLEIQRTEQGDSAMYLCASSLPAKNIQYFGAGTRLSVL.